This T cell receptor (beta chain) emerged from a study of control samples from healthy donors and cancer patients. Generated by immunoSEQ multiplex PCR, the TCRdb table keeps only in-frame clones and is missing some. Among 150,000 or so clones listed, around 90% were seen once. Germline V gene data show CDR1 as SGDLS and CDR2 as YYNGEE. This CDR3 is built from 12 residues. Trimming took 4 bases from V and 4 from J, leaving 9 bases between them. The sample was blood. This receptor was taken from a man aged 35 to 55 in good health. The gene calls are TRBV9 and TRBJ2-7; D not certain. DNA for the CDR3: TGTGCCAGCAGCCCGAAGGGATACGAGCAGTACTTC. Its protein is CASSPKGYEQYF.